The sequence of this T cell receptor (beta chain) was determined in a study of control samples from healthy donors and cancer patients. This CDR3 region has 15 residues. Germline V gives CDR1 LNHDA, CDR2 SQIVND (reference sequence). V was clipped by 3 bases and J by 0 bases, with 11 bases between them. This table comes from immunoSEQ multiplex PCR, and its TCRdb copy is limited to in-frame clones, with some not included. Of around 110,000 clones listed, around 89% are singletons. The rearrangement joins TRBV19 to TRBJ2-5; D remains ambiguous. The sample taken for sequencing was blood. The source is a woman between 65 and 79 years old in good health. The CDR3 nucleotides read TGTGCCAGTAGTATTTTGTCCACGAACCAAGAGACCCAGTACTTC. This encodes CASSILSTNQETQYF.